The 22 T cell receptor beta chains below were found in one sample sequenced in a study of CD8+ T cells in alopecia areata. Extracted RNA was reverse transcribed, and the resulting cDNA served as sequencing template. Profiling relied on immunoSEQ multiplex PCR, and the TCRdb table lists in-frame clones only, not all of them. The sample has around 70,000 clones; about 30% are singletons. Noted treatment: oral pan-JAK inhibitor, 5-10 mg twice daily. The sequences come from CD8+ T cells sorted from blood, collected at week 4, from a patient treated with tofacitinib. These receptors all come from a human donor with alopecia areata.

This clone was counted between two and nine times. This sequence joins TRBV7-9 and TRBJ2-6; D perhaps matches TRBD2 (7 bases). This CDR3 has 18 residues. Trimming took off 6 bases at V and 1 base at J, with 19 bases between the two ends. CDR1 is SEHNR, CDR2 FQNEAQ, per germline (reference sequence). CDR3 region: CASRKRGGELSGANVLTF. CDR3 nucleotide sequence: TGTGCCAGCAGGAAACGCGGGGGCGAACTTTCTGGGGCCAACGTCCTGACTTTC.

This clone turned up a few times. The genes are TRBV30 and TRBJ2-7; 12 nucleotides match TRBD1. The CDR3 is 14 amino acids. Germline-derived CDR1 and CDR2 are GTSNPN and SVGIG (reference sequence). J was trimmed by 5 bases and V by 2 bases; bases with no gene match: 4. The CDR3 DNA follows: TGTGCCTGGAGTACCGGGACAGGGGGCAACGAGCAGTACTTC. This encodes CAWSTGTGGNEQYF.

The chain links TRBV5-1 to TRBJ2-1; TRBD2 agrees at 7 bases. Trimming cost V 3 bases and J 4 bases; bases outside gene matches: 10. Germline CDR1 SGHRS, CDR2 YFSETQ. The length of the CDR3 is 16 residues. CDR3 DNA: TGCGCCAGCAGCTCTAGTGGGCTAGCGGATTACAATGAGCAGTTCTTC. It specifies CASSSSGLADYNEQFF.

By share, this clone counts as medium-sized (0.01 to 0.1%). The DNA of the CDR3 is TGTGCCAGCAGCCCACCGTCCTCTGGAAACACCATATATTTT. This translates into CASSPPSSGNTIYF. This chain links TRBV28 with TRBJ1-3; D ambiguous. Germline loops: CDR1 MDHEN, CDR2 SYDVKM. V was clipped by 6 bases and J by 0 bases, with 9 bases between them. The CDR3 has 14 residues.

This clone has only a few counts. The chain couples TRBV29-1 to TRBJ2-1, with a possible D match to TRBD1 (6 bases). The CDR3 has 11 amino acids. Trimming left V 5 bases short and J 7 bases short, with 9 bases between. Looked up from germline, CDR1 is SQVTM and CDR2 is ANQGSEA. The CDR3 here is CSVLQGNEQFF. The CDR3 region has the DNA TGCAGCGTTCTCCAGGGGAATGAGCAGTTCTTC.

A note on this clone: A junction end diverges from the germline sequence, so it may reflect a read error. The chain joins TRBV6-4 to TRBJ1-5, with a tentative D call TRBD1 (5 bases). This CDR3 spans 14 amino acids. Germline V gene sequence: CDR1 MRHNA, CDR2 SNTAGT. The CDR3 loop is CASSDSQGRPSSIF. In DNA form, the CDR3 reads TGTGCCAGCAGTGACTCCCAGGGTCGGCCAAGCAGCATTTTT.

The chain combines TRBV7-9 with TRBJ1-1; no clear D gene. The length of the CDR3 is 14 residues. The V end was cut by 6 bases, the J end by 3 bases, with 14 bases between. Looked up from germline, CDR1 is SEHNR and CDR2 is FQNEAQ (reference sequence). CDR3 sequence reads: CASRLGSVDTEAFF. In DNA form, the CDR3 reads TGTGCCAGCAGACTTGGATCGGTGGACACTGAAGCTTTCTTT.

This clone was seen a handful of times. The V gene is TRBV19, the J gene TRBJ2-5; tentative D call: TRBD2 (5 bases). TRBJ2-7 explains the end of the DNA better; the J call may be wrong. Germline-derived CDR1 and CDR2 are LNHDA and SQIVND (reference sequence). The CDR3 sequence is 14 residues long. The CDR3 bases are TGTGCCAGTAGTATCCTACACGGGAACTACGAGCAGTACTTC. Translation gives CASSILHGNYEQYF.

CDR3 in DNA: TGTGCCAGCAGCTCCGAATATGAAGAGACCCAGTACTTC. This codes for CASSSEYEETQYF. V and J are TRBV11-2 and TRBJ2-5; no clear D gene. Trimming took off 4 bases at V and 3 bases at J, with 9 bases between the two ends. The CDR3 runs 13 residues. CDR1 and CDR2 (germline): SGHAT, FQNNGV.

Only a few counts were recorded for this clone. J is TRBJ2-3 and V is TRBV9; D remains ambiguous. The ends were cut back, 2 bases at V and 2 bases at J, with 18 bases in the middle. Germline V CDR1 and CDR2: SGDLS, YYNGEE. CDR3 length: 17 amino acids. CDR3 residues: CASSVELASLYTDTQYF. CDR3 DNA: TGTGCCAGCAGCGTTGAATTAGCTTCCCTTTACACAGATACGCAGTATTTT.

Only a few counts were recorded for this clone. This chain connects TRBV27 to TRBJ1-5; D gene uncertain. The V gene's germline CDR1 is MNHEY and CDR2 SMNVEV (reference sequence). Trimming took 6 bases from V and 0 from J, leaving 12 bases between them. The CDR3 loop spans 15 amino acids. CDR3 region: CASSSSTLSNQPQHF. For the CDR3, the DNA is TGTGCCAGCAGCTCCTCGACACTTAGCAATCAGCCCCAGCATTTT.

This clone was recorded a few times. The gene calls are TRBV30 and TRBJ2-7, with D uncertain. Trimming left V 7 bases short and J 2 bases short, with 12 bases between. The CDR3 sequence is 12 residues long. Germline values: CDR1 GTSNPN, CDR2 SVGIG (reference sequence). CDR3 coding DNA: TGTGCCTCCACCGTAAGCCCCTACGAGCAGTACTTC. It translates to CASTVSPYEQYF.

This chain joins TRBV7-2 and TRBJ2-5; TRBD2 matches 14 bases. The CDR3 loop spans 15 amino acids. V was pared by 5 bases and J by 4 bases, with 3 bases of the junction left unmatched. Germline-derived CDR1 and CDR2 are SGHTA and FQGNSA. The CDR3 DNA reads as TGTGCCAGCAGCGGTGGACTAGCGGGAGGAGAGACCCAGTACTTC. The encoded protein is CASSGGLAGGETQYF.

This clone showed up many times. The chain is built from TRBV30 and TRBJ2-2, with D perhaps given as TRBD1 or TRBD2 (6 bases each). The CDR3 runs to 13 residues. The germline CDR1 and CDR2 sequences are GTSNPN and SVGIG (reference sequence). Trimming left V 0 bases short and J 5 bases short, with 7 bases between. CDR3 sequence: CAWSVGGTGELFF. The DNA for the CDR3 is TGTGCCTGGAGTGTAGGGGGGACCGGGGAGCTGTTTTTT.

The gene calls are TRBV5-1 and TRBJ2-7, with 11 bases that match TRBD1. The germline CDR1 and CDR2 sequences are SGHRS and YFSETQ. V was clipped by 5 bases and J by 0 bases; unmatched bases: 4. The CDR3 extends over 15 amino acids. As DNA, the CDR3 is TGCGCCAGCAGTCTGGACAGGGGGCTCTCCTACGAGCAGTACTTC. It is translated as CASSLDRGLSYEQYF.

This clone was seen only a few times. The chain links TRBV9 to TRBJ1-2; the D gene is possibly TRBD1 (5 bases). The V and J ends lost 2 bases and 8 bases respectively, with 13 bases between them. The V gene's germline CDR1 is SGDLS and CDR2 YYNGEE. This CDR3 is 13 amino acids long. CDR3 amino acids: CASSVRVGYGYTF. DNA for the CDR3: TGTGCCAGCAGCGTCAGGGTCGGTTACGGCTACACCTTC. Complete variable domain (other parts from reference TRBV9 and TRBJ1-2): DSGVTQTPKHLITATGQRVTLRCSPRSGDLSVYWYQQSLDQGLQFLIQYYNGEERAKGNILERFSAQQFPDLHSELNLSSLELGDSALYFCASSVRVGYGYTFGSGTRLTVV.

The chain employs TRBV19 and TRBJ2-3; unclear D gene. This CDR3 is built from 14 residues. Germline V CDR1 and CDR2: LNHDA, SQIVND (reference sequence). Trimming left V 3 bases short and J 4 bases short, with 11 bases between. DNA for the CDR3: TGTGCCAGTAGTATTTCGCTAACCGCAGATACGCAGTATTTT. Translated, it gives CASSISLTADTQYF.

The chain links TRBV29-1 to TRBJ2-7; D is unclear. The V end lost 4 bases, the J end lost 1 base, and 11 bases lay between the germline ends. Germline V CDR1 and CDR2: SQVTM, ANQGSEA. The CDR3 contains 13 residues. Here the CDR3 reads CSVVLSLSYEQYF. As DNA, the CDR3 is TGCAGCGTTGTACTCTCCCTATCCTACGAGCAGTACTTC.

The chain has TRBV7-2 and TRBJ2-7; a possible D gene is TRBD2 (5 bases). V gave up 3 bases and J gave up 4 bases, with 7 bases separating them. Germline values: CDR1 SGHTA, CDR2 FQGNSA. The CDR3 runs 12 residues. The CDR3 sequence is CASSLSGYEQYF. CDR3 DNA sequence: TGTGCCAGCAGCTTGAGCGGATACGAGCAGTACTTC.

This clone occurred a few times. This rearrangement joins TRBV29-1 to TRBJ2-7; 7 bases are shared with TRBD1. V trimming: 7 bases; J trimming: 4 bases; junction bases outside the gene matches: 10. The CDR3 is made up of 13 amino acids. Germline V lookup: CDR1 SQVTM, CDR2 ANQGSEA. This CDR3 is CSAAGGRFYEQYF. CDR3 nucleotides: TGCAGCGCCGCAGGGGGAAGATTTTACGAGCAGTACTTC.

This clone rates as medium-sized (0.01 to 0.1%). The same CDR3 arises from other DNA sequences in this sample as well. The chain carries TRBV2 and TRBJ2-7; D gene unclear. The CDR3 runs 13 residues. Germline assignment: CDR1 SNHLY and CDR2 FYNNEI. V was pared by 1 base and J by 2 bases, with 6 bases between. The CDR3 sequence is CASSEGATYEQYF. For the CDR3, the DNA is TGTGCCAGCAGTGAAGGGGCAACCTACGAGCAGTACTTC.

The chain combines TRBV5-1 with TRBJ1-1; D remains unclear. Germline V lookup: CDR1 SGHRS, CDR2 YFSETQ. Between the trimmed V and J ends, which lost 0 bases and 5 bases, there was a span of 11 bases. The CDR3 is made up of 14 amino acids. The CDR3 DNA reads TGCGCCAGCAGCTTGGTTGGAGGGTGGACTGAAGCTTTCTTT. Its protein product is CASSLVGGWTEAFF.